This is a list of T cell receptor beta chains from one sample in a study of response to subunit inactivated influenza vaccine. TCRdb independently ran MiXCR on the RT-PCR reads; one entry per CDR3 protein. The sample has 500,000 to 600,000 distinct CDR3 sequences, 14% seen once. Specimen: PBMCs from blood, collected about 12 days after vaccination. The receptors were sampled from a man aged 50 to 59 who received an inactivated influenza vaccine. The CDR3 runs from the conserved cysteine through the conserved F or W. A D gene is named only where the DNA matches it firmly. A clone size is listed for some rows: how often the clone was seen (once, few, many), or a class if it is expanded.

D gene,clone size,V gene,J gene,CDR3 DNA,CDR3 protein
TRBD2,-,TRBV20-1,TRBJ2-7,TGCAGTGCTAGCGGACTAGCGGGAGTCGAGCAGTACTTC,CSASGLAGVEQYF
-,-,TRBV27,TRBJ2-7,TGTGCCAGCAGTTTAAAGGGGTGGTCCTACGAGCAGTACTTC,CASSLKGWSYEQYF
-,-,TRBV5-1,TRBJ1-1,TGCGCCAGCAGCTTCAGGACCTCGAACACTGAAGCTTTCTTT,CASSFRTSNTEAFF
TRBD2,few,TRBV5-1,TRBJ2-1,TGCGCCAGCAGCTTGGGACTAGCGATGGGCAATGAGCAGTTCTTC,CASSLGLAMGNEQFF
-,-,TRBV30,TRBJ2-3,TGTGCCTGGAGCAAAATCGGAACCCCAGATACGCAGTATTTT,CAWSKIGTPDTQYF
-,-,TRBV6-2/TRBV6-3,TRBJ2-4,TGTGCCAGCAGGACCGACAGCTATGCCCCTTCGTACTTC,CASRTDSYAPSYF
-,-,TRBV7-2,TRBJ2-7,TGTGCCAGCAGCTTAGGGACAAAAAGCTACGAGCAGTACTTC,CASSLGTKSYEQYF
-,-,TRBV6-5,TRBJ2-7,TGTGCCAGCAGTTACGTCGAAGGGGGAGTGGGCGAGCAGTACTTC,CASSYVEGGVGEQYF
TRBD2,-,TRBV6-5,TRBJ2-3,TGTGCCAGCAGTTATCGGCGGGGGGACACAGATACGCAGTATTTT,CASSYRRGDTDTQYF
TRBD2,-,TRBV4-1,TRBJ2-2,TGCGCCAGCAGCCAAGGACTAGCGCAAGGCTCCGGGGAGCTGTTTTTT,CASSQGLAQGSGELFF
-,many,TRBV5-6,TRBJ1-5,TGTGCCAGCAGCTCCTATGGGCTCTTTAGCAATCAGCCCCAGCATTTT,CASSSYGLFSNQPQHF
TRBD2,-,TRBV6-2/TRBV6-3,TRBJ2-5,TGTGCCAGCAGTTTCTTAGCTGGCGGGAGGGCTGAGGGGACCCAGTACTTC,CASSFLAGGRAEGTQYF
-,many,TRBV12-3/TRBV12-4,TRBJ2-1,TGTGCCAGCAGTTTCCCCCGAGACAATGAGCAGTTCTTC,CASSFPRDNEQFF
-,-,TRBV5-1,TRBJ1-3,TGCGCCTCGCGGGGAGTCGCAGGAAACACCATATATTTT,CASRGVAGNTIYF
TRBD2,-,TRBV7-9,TRBJ2-2,TGTGCCAGCTTGAGCGGGATAAACACCGGGGAGCTGTTTTTT,CASLSGINTGELFF
-,-,TRBV28,TRBJ2-2,TGTGCCAGCAATCCAACAGGGAACTACGGGGAGCTGTTTTTT,CASNPTGNYGELFF
-,-,TRBV11-2,TRBJ2-5,TGTGCCAGCAGCTCCTGGGACGTTCAAGAGACCCAGTACTTC,CASSSWDVQETQYF
-,many,TRBV29-1,TRBJ2-1,TGCAGCGTTGACGCGGGACAGAGCTATTACAATGAGCAGTTCTTC,CSVDAGQSYYNEQFF
-,few,TRBV28,TRBJ2-7,TGTGCCAGCAGTAGCCGCCGGCGGGACGAGCAGTACTTC,CASSSRRRDEQYF
-,-,TRBV5-1,TRBJ2-7,TGCGCCAGCAGCTTGGCACAGAACCATTACGAGCAGTACTTC,CASSLAQNHYEQYF
-,few,TRBV6-1,TRBJ1-2,TGTGCCAGCAATCCTCTCAACCCACTAGGGAAATCGGGTGGCTACACCTTC,CASNPLNPLGKSGGYTF
-,few,TRBV13,TRBJ1-6,TGTGCCAGCAGAGGCCGCCATTCACCCCTCCACTTT,CASRGRHSPLHF
-,many,TRBV5-1,TRBJ2-5,TGCGCCAGCACGTCGAACCAAGAGACCCAGTACTTC,CASTSNQETQYF
-,-,TRBV20-1,TRBJ1-1,TGCAGTGCTAGAGTCTGGGTGAACACTGAAGCTTTCTTT,CSARVWVNTEAFF
-,-,TRBV3-1,TRBJ2-5,TGTGCCAGCAGCCAAGGTCCCCAAGGGGGAGAAGAGACCCAGTACTTC,CASSQGPQGGEETQYF
TRBD2,-,TRBV6-1,TRBJ2-2,TGTGCCAGCAGTCCCCCCATGACTAGCGGGGGGAACCCTCGGGAGCTGTTTTTT,CASSPPMTSGGNPRELFF
-,-,TRBV12-3/TRBV12-4,TRBJ2-7,TGTGCCAGCAGTTTCGGCAGTCCCTCCTACGAGCAGTACTTC,CASSFGSPSYEQYF
TRBD1,-,TRBV9,TRBJ2-7,TGTGCCAGCAGCGTAGCTGACAGGGTGTACGAGCAGTACTTC,CASSVADRVYEQYF
-,few,TRBV10-1,TRBJ2-2,TGCGCCAGCAGTGAGTCTTCAGGGCCCGGGGAGCTGTTTTTT,CASSESSGPGELFF
-,few,TRBV7-9,TRBJ2-5,TGTGCCAGCGCCTTTTCCCGGAAAGAGACCCAGTACTTC,CASAFSRKETQYF
-,few,TRBV2,TRBJ2-2,TGTGCCAGCAGCGTATTTGGACAGAGAAGGAACACCGGGGAGCTGTTTTTT,CASSVFGQRRNTGELFF
TRBD2,-,TRBV9,TRBJ2-1,TGTGCCAGCAGCGTGCGGGGGGGCGCCAATAATGAGCAGTTCTTC,CASSVRGGANNEQFF
-,many,TRBV15,TRBJ2-3,TGTGCCACCAGCAGAGATCTGTCTCTCACAGATACGCAGTATTTT,CATSRDLSLTDTQYF